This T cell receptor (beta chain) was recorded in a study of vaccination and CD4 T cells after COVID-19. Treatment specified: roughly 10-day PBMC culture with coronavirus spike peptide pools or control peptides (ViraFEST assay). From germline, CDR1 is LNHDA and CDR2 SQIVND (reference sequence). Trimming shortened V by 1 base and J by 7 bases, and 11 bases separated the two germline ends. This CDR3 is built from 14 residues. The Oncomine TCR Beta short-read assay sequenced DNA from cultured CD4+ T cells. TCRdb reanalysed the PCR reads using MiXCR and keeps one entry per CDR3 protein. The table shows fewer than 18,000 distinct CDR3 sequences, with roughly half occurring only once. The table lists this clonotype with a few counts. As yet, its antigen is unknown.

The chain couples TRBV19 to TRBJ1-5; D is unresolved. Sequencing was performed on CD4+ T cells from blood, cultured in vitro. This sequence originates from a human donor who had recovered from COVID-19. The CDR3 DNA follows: TGTGCCAGTAGTATAGGGACGGGGAACCAGCCCCAGCATTTT. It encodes CASSIGTGNQPQHF.